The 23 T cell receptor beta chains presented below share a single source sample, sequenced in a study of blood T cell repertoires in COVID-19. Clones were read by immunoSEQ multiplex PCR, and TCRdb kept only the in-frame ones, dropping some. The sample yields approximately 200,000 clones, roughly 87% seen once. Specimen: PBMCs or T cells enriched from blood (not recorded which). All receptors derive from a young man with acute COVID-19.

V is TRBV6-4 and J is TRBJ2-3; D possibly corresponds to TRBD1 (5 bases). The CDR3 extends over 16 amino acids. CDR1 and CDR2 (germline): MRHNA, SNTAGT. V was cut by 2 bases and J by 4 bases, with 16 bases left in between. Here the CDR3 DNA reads TGTGCCAGCAGTGACGCGTCGGCCCAAGGGGCAGATACGCAGTATTTT. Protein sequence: CASSDASAQGADTQYF.

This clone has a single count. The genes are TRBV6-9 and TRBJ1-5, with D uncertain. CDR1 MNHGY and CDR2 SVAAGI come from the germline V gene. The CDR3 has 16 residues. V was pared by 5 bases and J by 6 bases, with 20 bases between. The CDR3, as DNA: TGTGCCAGCAGTGCCCCCCCGGCGGGTTGGCGTCAGCCCCAGCATTTT. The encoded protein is CASSAPPAGWRQPQHF.

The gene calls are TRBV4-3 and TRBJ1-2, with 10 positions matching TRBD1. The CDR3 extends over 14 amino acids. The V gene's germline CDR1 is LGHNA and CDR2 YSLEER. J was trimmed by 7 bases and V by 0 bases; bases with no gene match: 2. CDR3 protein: CASSQDDRGLGYTF. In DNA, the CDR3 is TGCGCCAGCAGCCAAGACGACAGGGGGCTTGGCTACACCTTC.

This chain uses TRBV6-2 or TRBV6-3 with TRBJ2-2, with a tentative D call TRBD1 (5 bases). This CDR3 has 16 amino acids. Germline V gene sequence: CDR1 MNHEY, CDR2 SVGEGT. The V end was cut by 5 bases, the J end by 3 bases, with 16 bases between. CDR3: CASSTTARDHTGELFF. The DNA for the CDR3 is TGTGCCAGCAGTACCACTGCCAGGGATCACACCGGGGAGCTGTTTTTT.

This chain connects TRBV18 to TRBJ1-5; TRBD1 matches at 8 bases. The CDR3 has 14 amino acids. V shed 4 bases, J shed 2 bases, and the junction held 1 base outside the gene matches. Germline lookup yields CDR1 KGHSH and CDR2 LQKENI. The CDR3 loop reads CASSRGQGNQPQHF. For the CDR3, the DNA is TGTGCCAGCTCACGGGGACAGGGCAATCAGCCCCAGCATTTT. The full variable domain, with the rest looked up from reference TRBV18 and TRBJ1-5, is NAGVMQNPRHLVRRRGQEARLRCSPMKGHSHVYWYRQLPEEGLKFMVYLQKENIIDESGMPKERFSAEFPKEGPSILRIQQVVRGDSAAYFCASSRGQGNQPQHFGDGTRLSIL.

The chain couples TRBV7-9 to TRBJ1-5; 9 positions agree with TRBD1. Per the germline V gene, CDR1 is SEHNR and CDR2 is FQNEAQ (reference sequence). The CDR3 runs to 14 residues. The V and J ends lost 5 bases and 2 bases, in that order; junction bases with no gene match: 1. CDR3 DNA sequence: TGTGCCAGCAGCCGGACAGGGGGCAATCAGCCCCAGCATTTT. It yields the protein CASSRTGGNQPQHF.

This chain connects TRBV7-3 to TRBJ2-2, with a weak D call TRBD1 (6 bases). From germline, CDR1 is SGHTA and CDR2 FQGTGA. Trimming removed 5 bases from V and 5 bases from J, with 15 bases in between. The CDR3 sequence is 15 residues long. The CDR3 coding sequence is TGTGCCAGCAGCAGACAACAGGGTTCGACCGGGGAGCTGTTTTTT. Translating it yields CASSRQQGSTGELFF.

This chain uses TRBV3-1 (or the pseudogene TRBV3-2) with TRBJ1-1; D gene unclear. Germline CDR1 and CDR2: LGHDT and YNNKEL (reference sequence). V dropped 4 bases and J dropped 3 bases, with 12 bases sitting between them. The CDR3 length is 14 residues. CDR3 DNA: TGTGCCAGCAGCCTGGTAAACATGGACACTGAAGCTTTCTTT. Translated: CASSLVNMDTEAFF.

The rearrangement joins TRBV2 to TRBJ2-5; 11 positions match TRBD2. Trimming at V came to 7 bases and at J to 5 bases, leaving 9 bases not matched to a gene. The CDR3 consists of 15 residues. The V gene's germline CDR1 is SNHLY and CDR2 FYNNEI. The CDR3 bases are TGTGCCAGCAAAGAATTAGCGGGAGGGATGGAGACCCAGTACTTC. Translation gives CASKELAGGMETQYF.

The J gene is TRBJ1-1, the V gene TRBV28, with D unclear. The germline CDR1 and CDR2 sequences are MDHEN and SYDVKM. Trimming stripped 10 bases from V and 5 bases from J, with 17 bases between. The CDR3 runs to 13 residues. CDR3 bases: TGTGCCACCGCCGAGGGAAGGGATACTGAAGCTTTCTTT. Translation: CATAEGRDTEAFF.

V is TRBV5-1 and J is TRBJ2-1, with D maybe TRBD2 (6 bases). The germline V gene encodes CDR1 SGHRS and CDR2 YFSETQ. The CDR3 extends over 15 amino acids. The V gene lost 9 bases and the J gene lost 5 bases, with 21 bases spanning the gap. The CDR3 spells CATRSGLAPNNEQFF. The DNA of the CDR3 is TGCGCCACTAGATCAGGGCTAGCGCCCAACAATGAGCAGTTCTTC.

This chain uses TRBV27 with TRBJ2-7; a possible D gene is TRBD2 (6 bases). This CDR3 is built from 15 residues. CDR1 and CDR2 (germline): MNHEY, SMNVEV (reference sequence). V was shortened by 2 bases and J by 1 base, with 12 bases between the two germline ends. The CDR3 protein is CASSLTGESSYEQYF. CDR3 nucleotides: TGTGCCAGCAGTTTAACGGGAGAATCATCCTACGAGCAGTACTTC.

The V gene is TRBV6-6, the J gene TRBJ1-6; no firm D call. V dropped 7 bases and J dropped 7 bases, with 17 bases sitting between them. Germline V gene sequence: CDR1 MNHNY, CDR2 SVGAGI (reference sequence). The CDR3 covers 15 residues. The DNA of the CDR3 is TGTGCCAGCACCCACTCGTTACAGTACAATTCACCCCTCCACTTT. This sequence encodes CASTHSLQYNSPLHF.

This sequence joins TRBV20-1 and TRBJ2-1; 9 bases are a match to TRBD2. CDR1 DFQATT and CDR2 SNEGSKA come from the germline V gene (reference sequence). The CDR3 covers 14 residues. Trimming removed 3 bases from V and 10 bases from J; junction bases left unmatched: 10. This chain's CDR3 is CSASPPSGIREQFF. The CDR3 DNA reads TGCAGTGCTAGTCCGCCTAGCGGGATTCGGGAGCAGTTCTTC.

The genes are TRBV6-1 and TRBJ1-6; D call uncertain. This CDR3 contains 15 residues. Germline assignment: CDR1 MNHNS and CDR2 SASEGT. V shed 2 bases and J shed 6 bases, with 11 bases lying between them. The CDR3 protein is CASSEMPGVNSPLHF. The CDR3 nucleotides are TGTGCCAGCAGTGAAATGCCCGGGGTTAATTCACCCCTCCACTTT.

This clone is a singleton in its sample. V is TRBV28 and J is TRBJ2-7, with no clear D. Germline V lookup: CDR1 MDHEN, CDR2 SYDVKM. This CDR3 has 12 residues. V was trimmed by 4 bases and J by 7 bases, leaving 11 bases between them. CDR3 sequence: CASSYAVGEQYF. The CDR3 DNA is TGTGCCAGCAGTTACGCGGTTGGGGAGCAGTACTTC.

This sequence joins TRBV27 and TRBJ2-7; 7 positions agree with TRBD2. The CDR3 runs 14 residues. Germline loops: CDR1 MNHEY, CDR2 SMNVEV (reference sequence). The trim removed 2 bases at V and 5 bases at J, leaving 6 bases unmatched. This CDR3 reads CASSLNGRLNEQYF. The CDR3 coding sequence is TGTGCCAGCAGTTTAAACGGGAGGCTCAACGAGCAGTACTTC.

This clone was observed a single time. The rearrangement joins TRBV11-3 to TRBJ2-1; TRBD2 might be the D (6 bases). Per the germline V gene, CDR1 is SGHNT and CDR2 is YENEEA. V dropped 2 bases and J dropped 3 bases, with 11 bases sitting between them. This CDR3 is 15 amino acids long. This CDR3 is CASSLWRELYNEQFF. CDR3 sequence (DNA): TGTGCCAGCAGCTTATGGCGGGAACTCTACAATGAGCAGTTCTTC. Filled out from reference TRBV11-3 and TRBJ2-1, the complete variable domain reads EAGVVQSPRYKIIEKKQPVAFWCNPISGHNTLYWYLQNLGQGPELLIRYENEEAVDDSQLPKDRFSAERLKGVDSTLKIQPAELGDSAVYLCASSLWRELYNEQFFGPGTRLTVL.

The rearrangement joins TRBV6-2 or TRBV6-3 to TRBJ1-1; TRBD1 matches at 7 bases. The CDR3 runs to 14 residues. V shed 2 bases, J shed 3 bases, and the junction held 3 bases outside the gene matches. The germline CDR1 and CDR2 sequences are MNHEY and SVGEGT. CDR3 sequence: CASSYARGYTEAFF. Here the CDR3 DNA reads TGTGCCAGCAGTTACGCCAGGGGGTACACTGAAGCTTTCTTT.

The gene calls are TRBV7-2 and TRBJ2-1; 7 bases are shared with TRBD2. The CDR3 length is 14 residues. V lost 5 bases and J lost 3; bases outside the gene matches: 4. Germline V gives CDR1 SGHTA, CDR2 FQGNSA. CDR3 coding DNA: TGTGCCAGCAGCCCTCGGACTAGCTACAATGAGCAGTTCTTC. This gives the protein CASSPRTSYNEQFF.

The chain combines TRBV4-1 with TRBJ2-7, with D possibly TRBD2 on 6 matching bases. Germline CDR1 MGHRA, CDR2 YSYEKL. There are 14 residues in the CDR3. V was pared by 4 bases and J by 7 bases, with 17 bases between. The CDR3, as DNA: TGCGCCAGCAGCCGGAGATCAGACGGGGGTGAGCAGTACTTC. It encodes CASSRRSDGGEQYF.

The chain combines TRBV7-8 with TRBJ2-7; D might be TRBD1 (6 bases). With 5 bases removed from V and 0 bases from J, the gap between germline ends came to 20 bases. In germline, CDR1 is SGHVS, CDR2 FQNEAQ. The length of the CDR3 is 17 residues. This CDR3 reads CASSPRPGTLNSYEQYF. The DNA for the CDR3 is TGTGCCAGCAGCCCACGACCCGGGACACTAAACTCCTACGAGCAGTACTTC. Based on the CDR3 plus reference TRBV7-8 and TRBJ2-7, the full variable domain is GAGVSQSPRYKVAKRGQDVALRCDPISGHVSLFWYQQALGQGPEFLTYFQNEAQLDKSGLPSDRFFAERPEGSVSTLKIQRTQQEDSAVYLCASSPRPGTLNSYEQYFGPGTRLTVT.

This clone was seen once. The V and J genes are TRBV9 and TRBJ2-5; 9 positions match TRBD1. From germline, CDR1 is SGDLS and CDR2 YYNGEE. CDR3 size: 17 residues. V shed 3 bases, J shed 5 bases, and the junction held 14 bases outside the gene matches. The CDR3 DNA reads TGTGCCAGCAGCGAGCTCACAGGGAGAGGGACAGGGGAGACCCAGTACTTC. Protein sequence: CASSELTGRGTGETQYF.